This T cell receptor beta chain comes out of a study of T cells in Graves' hyperthyroidism and ophthalmopathy. About the study: Prior to any treatment, at the point of initial diagnosis, peripheral blood was collected. Study-level points and caveats: From stable hyperthyroidism, ophthalmopathy was separated by a 13 V-J model. Blood shared most expanded thyroid clonotypes above 0.001.

TCR beta CDR3 region amplification was performed from RNA transcripts. A first-round RT-PCR of the TCR CDR3 used the HTBI primer set. TCRdb reprocessed the multiplex PCR reads via MiXCR and lists one record per CDR3 protein. The data contain 400,000 to 500,000 distinct CDR3 sequences, 14% to 15% of them singletons. This clonotype came up many times. Its antigen is undetermined. Looked up from germline, CDR1 is DFQATT and CDR2 is SNEGSKA (reference sequence). The CDR3 spans 14 residues. Trimming removed 5 bases from V and 0 bases from J, with 8 bases in between. Active moderate-to-severe ophthalmopathy, Clinical Activity Score at least 3, NOSPECS at least 4, under 3 months' duration.

Sequencing was carried out using blood. This clonotype was obtained from a man aged 18 to 29 with Graves' ophthalmopathy. The rearrangement uses TRBV20-1 and TRBJ2-6, with D unresolved. For the CDR3, the DNA is TGCAGTGCTCCGACGGTCTCTGGGGCCAACGTCCTGACTTTC. Translated, it gives CSAPTVSGANVLTF.